This TCR beta chain was sequenced during a study of T cells in Graves' hyperthyroidism and ophthalmopathy. TCR beta CDR3 sequences were amplified from RNA transcripts. Researchers ran a first-round RT-PCR on the TCR CDR3 using the HTBI primer set. TCRdb recomputed calls from the multiplex PCR reads with MiXCR, one row per CDR3 protein. The sample includes over 700,000 distinct CDR3 sequences, over 35% of them seen just once. This clonotype was seen repeatedly, ten times or more. The antigen is not known. The study, taken as a whole, reports: Model predictions of ophthalmopathy came a median approximately 6.5 months before onset. Researchers found most expanded thyroid clonotypes above 0.001 in blood as well. Separation of ophthalmopathy from stable hyperthyroidism was achieved by a 13 V-J model.

The PBMCs were sourced from fresh peripheral blood (about 10 ml). The sequenced material came from blood. This clonotype was obtained from a young man with Graves' hyperthyroidism.

CDR3 nucleotide sequence: TGCAGCGTTGAAAGGGGGGTGAACACTGAAGCTTTCTTT. It yields the protein CSVERGVNTEAFF. The J gene is TRBJ1-1, the V gene TRBV29-1; maybe TRBD1 (6 bases). The CDR3 is 13 amino acids. Trimming shortened V by 2 bases and J by 0 bases, and 7 bases separated the two germline ends. Germline-derived CDR1 and CDR2 are SQVTM and ANQGSEA.